This TCR beta chain appears in the sequencing data of a study of tumor and adjacent non-tumor tissue in lung cancer. Three rounds of nested PCR, following a modified ARM-PCR protocol, produced the TCRbeta library. One entry per CDR3 protein, called by TCRdb with MiXCR from the multiplex PCR reads. The sample holds 45,000 or so distinct CDR3 sequences, roughly 60% seen once. The germline V gene has CDR1 SEHNR and CDR2 FQNEAQ (reference sequence). This CDR3 is 11 amino acids long. RNA was extracted from bulk tissue without any cell sorting. Distant lung tissue was collected more than 3 cm away from the tumor edge. This clonotype was detected many times.

Sample: distant non-tumor lung tissue. The V gene is TRBV7-9, the J gene TRBJ1-1; D might be TRBD1 (5 bases). The sequence derives from a woman between 40 and 55 years old with non-small cell lung cancer. The CDR3: CVGAVNTEAFF. CDR3 sequence (DNA): TGTGTTGGGGCGGTGAACACTGAAGCTTTCTTT. Using reference TRBV7-9 and TRBJ1-1 for the parts outside the CDR3, the full variable domain is DTGVSQNPRHKITKRGQNVTFRCDPISEHNRLYWYRQTLGQGPEFLTYFQNEAQLEKSRLLSDRFSAERPKGSFSTLEIQRTEQGDSAMYLCVGAVNTEAFFGQGTRLTVV.